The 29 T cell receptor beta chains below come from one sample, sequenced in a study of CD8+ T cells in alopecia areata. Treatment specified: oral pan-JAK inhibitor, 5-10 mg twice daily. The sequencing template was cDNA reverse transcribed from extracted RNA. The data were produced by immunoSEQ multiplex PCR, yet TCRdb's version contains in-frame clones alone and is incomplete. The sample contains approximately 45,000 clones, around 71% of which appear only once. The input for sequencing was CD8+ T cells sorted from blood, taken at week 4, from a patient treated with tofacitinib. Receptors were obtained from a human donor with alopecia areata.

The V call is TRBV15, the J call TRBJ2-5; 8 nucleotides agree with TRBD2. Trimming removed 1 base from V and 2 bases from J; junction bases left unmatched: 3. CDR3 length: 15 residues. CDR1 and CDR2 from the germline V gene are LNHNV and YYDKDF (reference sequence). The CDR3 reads CATSRGSGVQETQYF. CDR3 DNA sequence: TGTGCCACCAGCAGAGGTAGCGGGGTACAAGAGACCCAGTACTTC.

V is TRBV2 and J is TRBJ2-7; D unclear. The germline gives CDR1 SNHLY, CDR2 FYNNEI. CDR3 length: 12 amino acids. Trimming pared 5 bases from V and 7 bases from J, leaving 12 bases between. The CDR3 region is CASSTKPGEQYF. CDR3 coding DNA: TGTGCCAGCAGTACTAAGCCGGGTGAGCAGTACTTC.

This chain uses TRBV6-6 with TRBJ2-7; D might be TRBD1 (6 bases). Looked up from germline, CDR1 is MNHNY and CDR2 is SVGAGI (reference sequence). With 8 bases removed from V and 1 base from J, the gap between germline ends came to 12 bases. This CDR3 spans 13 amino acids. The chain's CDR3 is CASDQGFSYEQYF. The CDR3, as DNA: TGTGCCAGCGACCAGGGGTTTTCCTACGAGCAGTACTTC.

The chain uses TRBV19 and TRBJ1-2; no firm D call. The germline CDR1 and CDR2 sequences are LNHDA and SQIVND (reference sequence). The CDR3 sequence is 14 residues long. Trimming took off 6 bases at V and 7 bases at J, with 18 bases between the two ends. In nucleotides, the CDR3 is TGTGCCAGTAGATGGGGAGAAGGGATCTCTGGCTACACCTTC. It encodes CASRWGEGISGYTF.

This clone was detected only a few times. CDR3 sequence (DNA): TGCAGCGTTGAAGTAGTAACTAGCGGGGGCAATGAGCAGTTCTTC. Translation: CSVEVVTSGGNEQFF. The V and J genes are TRBV29-1 and TRBJ2-1, with 11 bases lining up with TRBD2. The germline CDR1 and CDR2 sequences are SQVTM and ANQGSEA. CDR3 size: 15 residues. With V trimmed by 1 base and J by 6 bases, 5 bases remained unmatched.

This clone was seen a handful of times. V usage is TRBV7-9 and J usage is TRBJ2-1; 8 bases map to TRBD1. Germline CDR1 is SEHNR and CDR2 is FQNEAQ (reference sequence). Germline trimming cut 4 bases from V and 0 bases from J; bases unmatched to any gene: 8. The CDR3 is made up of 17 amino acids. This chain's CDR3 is CASSSDDRGSSYNEQFF. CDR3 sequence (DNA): TGTGCCAGCAGCTCGGACGACAGGGGAAGCTCCTACAATGAGCAGTTCTTC.

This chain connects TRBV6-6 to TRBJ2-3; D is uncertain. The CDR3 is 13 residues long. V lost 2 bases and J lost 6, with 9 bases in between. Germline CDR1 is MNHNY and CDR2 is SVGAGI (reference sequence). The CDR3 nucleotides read TGTGCCAGCAGTTACGACTTTGGGGATACGCAGTATTTT. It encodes CASSYDFGDTQYF.

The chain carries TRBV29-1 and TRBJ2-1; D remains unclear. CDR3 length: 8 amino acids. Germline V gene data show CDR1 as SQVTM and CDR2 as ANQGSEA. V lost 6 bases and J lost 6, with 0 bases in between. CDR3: CSVNEQFF. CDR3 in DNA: TGCAGCGTCAATGAGCAGTTCTTC.

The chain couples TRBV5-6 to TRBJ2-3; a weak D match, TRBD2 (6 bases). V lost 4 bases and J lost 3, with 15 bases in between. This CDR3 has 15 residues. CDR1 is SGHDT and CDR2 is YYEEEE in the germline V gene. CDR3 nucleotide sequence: TGTGCCAGCAGCCCTCGACTAGTTAGGACAGATACGCAGTATTTT. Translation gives CASSPRLVRTDTQYF.

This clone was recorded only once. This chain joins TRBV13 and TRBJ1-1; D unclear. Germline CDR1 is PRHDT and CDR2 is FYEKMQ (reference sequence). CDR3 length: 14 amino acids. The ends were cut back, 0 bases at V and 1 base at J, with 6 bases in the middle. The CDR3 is CASSLGPGNTEAFF. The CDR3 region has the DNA TGTGCCAGCAGCTTAGGGCCTGGGAACACTGAAGCTTTCTTT.

Here the CDR3 reads CSVGPRSTDTQYF. The DNA for the CDR3 is TGCAGCGTTGGCCCCCGGAGCACAGATACGCAGTATTTT. The rearrangement uses TRBV29-1 and TRBJ2-3, with D unresolved. Trimming pared 4 bases from V and 0 bases from J, leaving 8 bases between. CDR1 and CDR2 (germline): SQVTM, ANQGSEA. The CDR3 sequence is 13 residues long.

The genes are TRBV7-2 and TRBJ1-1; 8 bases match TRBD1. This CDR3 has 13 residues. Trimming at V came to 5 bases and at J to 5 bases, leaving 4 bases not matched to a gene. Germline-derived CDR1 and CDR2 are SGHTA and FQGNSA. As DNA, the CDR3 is TGTGCCAGCAGCGGAGACAGGGGTACTGAAGCTTTCTTT. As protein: CASSGDRGTEAFF.

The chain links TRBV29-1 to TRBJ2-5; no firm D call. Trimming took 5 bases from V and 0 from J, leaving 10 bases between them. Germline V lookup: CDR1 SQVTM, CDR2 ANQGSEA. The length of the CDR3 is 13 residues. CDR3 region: CSVSGPNQETQYF. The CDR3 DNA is TGCAGCGTTTCGGGCCCTAACCAAGAGACCCAGTACTTC.

The CDR3 protein is CAWSSSSYGYTF. The CDR3 DNA is TGTGCCTGGAGTTCGTCCAGCTATGGCTACACCTTC. This chain connects TRBV30 to TRBJ1-2; D is uncertain. The CDR3 totals 12 residues. The ends were cut back, 2 bases at V and 4 bases at J, with 8 bases in the middle. Germline V gene data show CDR1 as GTSNPN and CDR2 as SVGIG (reference sequence).

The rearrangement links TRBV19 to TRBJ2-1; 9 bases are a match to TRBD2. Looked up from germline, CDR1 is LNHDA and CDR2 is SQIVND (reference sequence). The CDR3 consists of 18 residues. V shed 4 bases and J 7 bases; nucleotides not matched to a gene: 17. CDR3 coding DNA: TGTGCCAGTAGTAAGCGAGCGGGGGGATTCCCCTCTACTAATGAGCAGTTCTTC. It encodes CASSKRAGGFPSTNEQFF.

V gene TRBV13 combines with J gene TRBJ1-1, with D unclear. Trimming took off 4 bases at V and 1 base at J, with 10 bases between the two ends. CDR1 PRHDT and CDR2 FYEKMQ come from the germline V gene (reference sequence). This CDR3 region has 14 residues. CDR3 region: CASSSRTGNTEAFF. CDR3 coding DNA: TGTGCCAGCAGCTCCAGGACGGGGAACACTGAAGCTTTCTTT.

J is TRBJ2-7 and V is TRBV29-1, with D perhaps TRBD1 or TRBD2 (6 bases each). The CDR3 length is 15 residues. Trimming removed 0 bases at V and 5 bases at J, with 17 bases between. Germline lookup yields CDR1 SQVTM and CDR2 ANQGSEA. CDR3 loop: CSVEEARDINHEQYF. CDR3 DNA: TGCAGCGTTGAAGAGGCGCGGGACATTAATCACGAGCAGTACTTC.

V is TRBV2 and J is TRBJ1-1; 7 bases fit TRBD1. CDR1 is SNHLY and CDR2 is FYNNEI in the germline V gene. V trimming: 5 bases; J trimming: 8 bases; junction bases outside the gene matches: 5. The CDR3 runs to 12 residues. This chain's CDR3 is CASSIRGQEAFF. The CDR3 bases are TGTGCCAGCAGTATTAGGGGACAGGAAGCTTTCTTT.

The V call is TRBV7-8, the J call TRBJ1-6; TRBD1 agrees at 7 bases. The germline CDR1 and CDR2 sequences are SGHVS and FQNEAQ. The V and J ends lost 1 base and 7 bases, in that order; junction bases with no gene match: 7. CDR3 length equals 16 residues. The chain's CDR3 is CASSLGGSGGNSPLHF. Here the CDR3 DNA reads TGTGCCAGCAGCTTAGGGGGATCAGGGGGAAATTCACCCCTCCACTTT.

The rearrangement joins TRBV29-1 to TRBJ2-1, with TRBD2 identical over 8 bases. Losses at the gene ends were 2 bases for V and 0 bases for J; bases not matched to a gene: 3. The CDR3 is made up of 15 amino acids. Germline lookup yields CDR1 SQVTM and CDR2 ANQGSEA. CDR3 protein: CSVELAGRSYNEQFF. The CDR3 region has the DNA TGCAGCGTTGAACTAGCGGGCCGCTCCTACAATGAGCAGTTCTTC.

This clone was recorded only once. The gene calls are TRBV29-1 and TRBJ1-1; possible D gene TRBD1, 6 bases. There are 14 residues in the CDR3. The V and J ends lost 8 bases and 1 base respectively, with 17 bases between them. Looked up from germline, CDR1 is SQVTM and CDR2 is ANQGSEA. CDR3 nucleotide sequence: TGCAGCACGAGTGGGGGGGCTGGGAACACTGAAGCTTTCTTT. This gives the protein CSTSGGAGNTEAFF.

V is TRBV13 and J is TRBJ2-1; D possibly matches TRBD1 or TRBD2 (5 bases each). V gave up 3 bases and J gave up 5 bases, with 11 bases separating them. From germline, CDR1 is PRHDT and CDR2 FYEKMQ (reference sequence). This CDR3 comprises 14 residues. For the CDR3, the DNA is TGTGCCAGCAGCTTGAACCCGGGACACAATGAGCAGTTCTTC. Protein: CASSLNPGHNEQFF.

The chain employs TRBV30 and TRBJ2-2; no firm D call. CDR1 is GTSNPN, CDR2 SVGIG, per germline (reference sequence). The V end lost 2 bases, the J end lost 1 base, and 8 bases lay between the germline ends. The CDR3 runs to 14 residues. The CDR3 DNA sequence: TGTGCCTGGAGTTATAATCAGAACACCGGGGAGCTGTTTTTT. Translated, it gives CAWSYNQNTGELFF.

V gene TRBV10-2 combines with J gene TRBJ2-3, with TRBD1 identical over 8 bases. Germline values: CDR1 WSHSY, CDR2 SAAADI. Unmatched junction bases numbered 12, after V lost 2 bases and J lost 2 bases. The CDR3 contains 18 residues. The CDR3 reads CASSESGQGRSLTDTQYF. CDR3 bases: TGCGCCAGCAGTGAGAGTGGACAGGGCCGTTCTCTCACAGATACGCAGTATTTT.

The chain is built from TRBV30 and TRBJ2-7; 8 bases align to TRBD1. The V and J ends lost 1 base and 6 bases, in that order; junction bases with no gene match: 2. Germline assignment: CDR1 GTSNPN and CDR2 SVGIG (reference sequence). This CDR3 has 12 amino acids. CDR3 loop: CAWSGDRGEQYF. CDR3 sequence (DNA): TGTGCCTGGAGTGGAGACAGGGGCGAGCAGTACTTC.

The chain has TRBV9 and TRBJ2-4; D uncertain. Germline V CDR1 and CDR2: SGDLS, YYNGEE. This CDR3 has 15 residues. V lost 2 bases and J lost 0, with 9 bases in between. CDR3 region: CASSVSGSAKNIQYF. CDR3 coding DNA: TGTGCCAGCAGCGTCAGTGGGTCAGCCAAAAACATTCAGTACTTC. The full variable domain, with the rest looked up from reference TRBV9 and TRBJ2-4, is DSGVTQTPKHLITATGQRVTLRCSPRSGDLSVYWYQQSLDQGLQFLIQYYNGEERAKGNILERFSAQQFPDLHSELNLSSLELGDSALYFCASSVSGSAKNIQYFGAGTRLSVL.

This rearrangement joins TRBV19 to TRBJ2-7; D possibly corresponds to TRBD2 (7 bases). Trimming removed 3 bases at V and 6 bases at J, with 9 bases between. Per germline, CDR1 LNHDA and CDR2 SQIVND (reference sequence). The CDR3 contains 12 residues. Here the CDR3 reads CASSIGGPEQYF. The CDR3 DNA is TGTGCCAGTAGTATCGGGGGGCCCGAGCAGTACTTC.

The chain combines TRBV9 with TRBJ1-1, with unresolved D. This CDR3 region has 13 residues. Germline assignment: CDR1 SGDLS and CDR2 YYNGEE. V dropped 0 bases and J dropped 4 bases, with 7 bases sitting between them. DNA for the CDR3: TGTGCCAGCAGCGTAGCGGGGATCACTGAAGCTTTCTTT. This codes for CASSVAGITEAFF.

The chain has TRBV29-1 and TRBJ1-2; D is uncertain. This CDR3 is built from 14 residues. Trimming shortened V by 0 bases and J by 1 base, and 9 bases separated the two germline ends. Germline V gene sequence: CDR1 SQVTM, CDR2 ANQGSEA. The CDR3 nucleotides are TGCAGCGTTGAAGATCAGGTCGTTAACTATGGCTACACCTTC. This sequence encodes CSVEDQVVNYGYTF.